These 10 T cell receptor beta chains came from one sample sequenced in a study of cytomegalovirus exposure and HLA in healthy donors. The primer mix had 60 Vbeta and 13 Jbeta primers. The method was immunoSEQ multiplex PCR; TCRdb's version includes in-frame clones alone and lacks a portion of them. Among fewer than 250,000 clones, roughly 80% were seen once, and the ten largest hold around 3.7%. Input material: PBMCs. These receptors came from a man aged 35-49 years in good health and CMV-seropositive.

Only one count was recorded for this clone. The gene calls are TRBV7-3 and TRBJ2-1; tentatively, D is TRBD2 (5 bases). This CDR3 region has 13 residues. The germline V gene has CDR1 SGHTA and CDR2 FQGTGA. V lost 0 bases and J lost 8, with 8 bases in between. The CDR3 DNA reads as TGTGCCAGCAGCTTAACCCCCGGGGATGAGCAGTTCTTC. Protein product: CASSLTPGDEQFF.

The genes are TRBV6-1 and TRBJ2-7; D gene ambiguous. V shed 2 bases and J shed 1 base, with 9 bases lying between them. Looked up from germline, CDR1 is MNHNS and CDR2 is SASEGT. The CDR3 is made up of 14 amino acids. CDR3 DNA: TGTGCCAGCAGTGAATACTGGCGGTCCTACGAGCAGTACTTC. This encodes CASSEYWRSYEQYF.

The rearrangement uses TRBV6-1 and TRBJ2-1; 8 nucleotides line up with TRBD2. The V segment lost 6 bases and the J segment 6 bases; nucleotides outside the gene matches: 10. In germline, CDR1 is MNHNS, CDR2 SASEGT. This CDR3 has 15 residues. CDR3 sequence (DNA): TGTGCCAGCAGACAACTAGCGGCCGGATCCAATGAGCAGTTCTTC. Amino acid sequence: CASRQLAAGSNEQFF.

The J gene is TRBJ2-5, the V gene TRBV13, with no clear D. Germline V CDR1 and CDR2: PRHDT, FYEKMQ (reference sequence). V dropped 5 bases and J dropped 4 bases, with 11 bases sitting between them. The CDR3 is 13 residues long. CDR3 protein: CASSPVAVETQYF. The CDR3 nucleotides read TGTGCCAGCAGCCCCGTCGCGGTAGAGACCCAGTACTTC. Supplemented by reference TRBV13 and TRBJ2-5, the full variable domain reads AAGVIQSPRHLIKEKRETATLKCYPIPRHDTVYWYQQGPGQDPQFLISFYEKMQSDKGSIPDRFSAQQFSDYHSELNMSSLELGDSALYFCASSPVAVETQYFGPGTRLLVL.

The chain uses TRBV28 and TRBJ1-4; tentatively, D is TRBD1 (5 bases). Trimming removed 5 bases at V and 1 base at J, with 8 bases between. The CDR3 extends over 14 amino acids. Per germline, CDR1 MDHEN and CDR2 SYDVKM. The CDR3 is CASSQGGTNEKLFF. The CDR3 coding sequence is TGTGCCAGCAGTCAGGGCGGAACTAATGAAAAACTGTTTTTT.

This CDR3 reads CASRSTRGRDNEQFF. The CDR3, as DNA: TGTGCCAGCAGAAGCACGCGGGGCCGCGACAATGAGCAGTTCTTC. The genes are TRBV27 and TRBJ2-1, with D tentatively TRBD2 (6 bases). Germline lookup yields CDR1 MNHEY and CDR2 SMNVEV (reference sequence). The V and J ends lost 6 bases and 5 bases respectively, with 17 bases between them. The CDR3 has 15 residues.

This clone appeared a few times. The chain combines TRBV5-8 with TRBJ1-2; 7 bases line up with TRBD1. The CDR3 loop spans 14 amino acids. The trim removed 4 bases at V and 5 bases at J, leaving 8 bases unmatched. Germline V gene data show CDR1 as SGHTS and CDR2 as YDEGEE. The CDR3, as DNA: TGTGCCAGCAGCCCCCCAGGCAGGGGGTATGGCTACACCTTC. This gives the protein CASSPPGRGYGYTF.

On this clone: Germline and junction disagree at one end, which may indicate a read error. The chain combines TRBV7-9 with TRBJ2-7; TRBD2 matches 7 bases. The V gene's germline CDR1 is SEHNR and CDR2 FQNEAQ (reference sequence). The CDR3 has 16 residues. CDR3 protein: CSSSPRWVAGTYEQYF. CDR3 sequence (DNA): TGTTCCAGCAGCCCACGGTGGGTAGCGGGCACCTACGAGCAGTACTTC.

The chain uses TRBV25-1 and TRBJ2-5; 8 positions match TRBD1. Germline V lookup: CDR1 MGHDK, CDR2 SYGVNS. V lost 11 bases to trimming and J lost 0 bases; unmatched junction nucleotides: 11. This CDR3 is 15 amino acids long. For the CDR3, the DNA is TGTGCCCTTAGGGGGACAGGCCTGTACCAAGAGACCCAGTACTTC. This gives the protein CALRGTGLYQETQYF.

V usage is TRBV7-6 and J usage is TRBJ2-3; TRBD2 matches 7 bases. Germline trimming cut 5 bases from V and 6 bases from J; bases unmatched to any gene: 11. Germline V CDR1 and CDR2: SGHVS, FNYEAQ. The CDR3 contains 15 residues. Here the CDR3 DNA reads TGTGCCAGCAGCCGGGCGGGGGATTCAGGGGATACGCAGTATTTT. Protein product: CASSRAGDSGDTQYF.